These 12 T cell receptor beta chains were sequenced from one sample in a study of CD8 T cells in ankylosing spondylitis. Antigens for these TCRs are unknown. From the 5' RACE reads, TCRdb called clonotypes with MiXCR, one entry per CDR3 protein. This table holds some 800,000 distinct CDR3 sequences, 12% found once. General study findings and limits: Blood from ankylosing spondylitis patients appeared to carry a characteristic roughly eight-variant TCR beta motif.

Source material: blood, either unsorted or a sorted T cell fraction (not recorded which). These receptors came from a male donor with ankylosing spondylitis.

This rearrangement joins TRBV7-6 to TRBJ2-7; maybe TRBD1 (5 bases). The CDR3 length is 15 residues. Trimming shortened V by 5 bases and J by 1 base, and 15 bases separated the two germline ends. The germline V gene encodes CDR1 SGHVS and CDR2 FNYEAQ. The CDR3 DNA reads TGTGCCAGCAGCCCCCTGGCGACAGATTCCTACGAGCAGTACTTC. Amino acids: CASSPLATDSYEQYF.

This chain uses TRBV10-3 with TRBJ1-1; 8 nucleotides match TRBD1. CDR3 length: 14 residues. Germline V gives CDR1 ENHRY, CDR2 SYGVKD. J was trimmed by 1 base and V by 6 bases; bases with no gene match: 4. CDR3 amino acids: CAIRDRDGNTEAFF. CDR3 nucleotides: TGTGCCATCAGGGACAGGGATGGGAACACTGAAGCTTTCTTT.

This clonotype was seen a few times. This rearrangement joins TRBV20-1 to TRBJ2-1, with TRBD1 matching over 9 bases. With 6 bases clipped from V and 3 bases from J, the junction kept 9 bases outside the gene matches. CDR3 length: 15 amino acids. The V gene's germline CDR1 is DFQATT and CDR2 SNEGSKA (reference sequence). Here the CDR3 reads CSAKPGTGFYNEQFF. The CDR3 region has the DNA TGCAGTGCCAAGCCCGGGACAGGGTTCTACAATGAGCAGTTCTTC.

The chain combines TRBV15 with TRBJ2-3, with D tentatively TRBD1 or TRBD2 (5 bases each). There are 15 residues in the CDR3. From germline, CDR1 is LNHNV and CDR2 YYDKDF (reference sequence). V dropped 5 bases and J dropped 5 bases, with 17 bases sitting between them. The CDR3 DNA reads as TGTGCCACCAGCCCCAGGACTCCTCAGGGAGATACGCAGTATTTT. This translates into CATSPRTPQGDTQYF. Supplemented by reference TRBV15 and TRBJ2-3, the full variable domain reads DAMVIQNPRYQVTQFGKPVTLSCSQTLNHNVMYWYQQKSSQAPKLLFHYYDKDFNNEADTPDNFQSRRPNTSFCFLDIRSPGLGDTAMYLCATSPRTPQGDTQYFGPGTRLTVL.

In its sample, this clonotype was seen a few times. The V and J genes are TRBV28 and TRBJ2-7; D is perhaps TRBD1 or TRBD2 (5 bases each). Germline V lookup: CDR1 MDHEN, CDR2 SYDVKM. V was cut by 10 bases and J by 0 bases, with 13 bases left in between. This CDR3 spans 13 amino acids. The CDR3 DNA sequence: TGTGCCATCGGGACGGCGAGCTCCTACGAGCAGTACTTC. It yields the protein CAIGTASSYEQYF.

J is TRBJ1-2 and V is TRBV5-1; 8 bases agree with TRBD1. CDR1 and CDR2 from the germline V gene are SGHRS and YFSETQ. Trimming at V came to 0 bases and at J to 8 bases, leaving 6 bases not matched to a gene. This CDR3 comprises 14 residues. The DNA for the CDR3 is TGCGCCAGCAGCTTGGGGGACAGGTCTCGAGGCTACACCTTC. Residues: CASSLGDRSRGYTF.

This clonotype appeared many times. The chain couples TRBV25-1 to TRBJ2-1; D is perhaps TRBD2 (6 bases). The CDR3 extends over 15 amino acids. Trimming removed 3 bases from V and 5 bases from J, with 14 bases in between. Germline lookup yields CDR1 MGHDK and CDR2 SYGVNS. CDR3 bases: TGTGCCAGCAGTGATCCGACTAGATTCGACAATGAGCAGTTCTTC. This gives the protein CASSDPTRFDNEQFF.

This rearrangement joins TRBV5-4 to TRBJ1-6; D is undetermined. In germline, CDR1 is SGHNT, CDR2 YYREEE (reference sequence). V shed 2 bases and J shed 0 bases, with 12 bases lying between them. There are 17 residues in the CDR3. The CDR3 DNA reads as TGTGCCAGCAGCTTCGGAGGCGGCCCCTCCTATAATTCACCCCTCCACTTT. Translation: CASSFGGGPSYNSPLHF.

This clonotype was counted a few times. The CDR3: CSARQGLDGQFF. The CDR3 coding sequence is TGCAGTGCGCGACAAGGGTTGGATGGGCAGTTCTTC. This chain links TRBV20-1 with TRBJ2-1; no clear D gene. Germline V lookup: CDR1 DFQATT, CDR2 SNEGSKA (reference sequence). This CDR3 contains 12 residues. V was clipped by 6 bases and J by 12 bases, with 18 bases between them.

The CDR3 DNA reads TGTGCCAGCAGTTTGTCTATTTGGGCGTCACCCCTCCACTTT. Protein: CASSLSIWASPLHF. The chain recombines TRBV12-3 or TRBV12-4 with TRBJ1-6; D is unresolved. This CDR3 contains 14 residues. With 3 bases removed from V and 10 bases from J, the gap between germline ends came to 13 bases.

This clonotype was counted a few times. The genes are TRBV4-3 and TRBJ1-6; TRBD1 might be the D (5 bases). Trimming left V 0 bases short and J 1 base short, with 19 bases between. The CDR3 contains 20 residues. Per germline, CDR1 LGHNA and CDR2 YSLEER. The chain's CDR3 is CASSQDNPGRGWSYNSPLHF. The CDR3 DNA follows: TGCGCCAGCAGCCAAGATAACCCCGGGAGGGGCTGGTCCTATAATTCACCCCTCCACTTT.

In its sample, this clonotype was seen a few times. The rearrangement uses TRBV28 and TRBJ1-1; D perhaps matches TRBD1 (6 bases). This CDR3 is built from 13 residues. V was pared by 6 bases and J by 4 bases, with 12 bases between. Germline CDR1 and CDR2: MDHEN and SYDVKM. CDR3 region: CASRSGQPTEAFF. CDR3 in DNA: TGTGCCAGCAGGTCAGGACAGCCCACTGAAGCTTTCTTT.